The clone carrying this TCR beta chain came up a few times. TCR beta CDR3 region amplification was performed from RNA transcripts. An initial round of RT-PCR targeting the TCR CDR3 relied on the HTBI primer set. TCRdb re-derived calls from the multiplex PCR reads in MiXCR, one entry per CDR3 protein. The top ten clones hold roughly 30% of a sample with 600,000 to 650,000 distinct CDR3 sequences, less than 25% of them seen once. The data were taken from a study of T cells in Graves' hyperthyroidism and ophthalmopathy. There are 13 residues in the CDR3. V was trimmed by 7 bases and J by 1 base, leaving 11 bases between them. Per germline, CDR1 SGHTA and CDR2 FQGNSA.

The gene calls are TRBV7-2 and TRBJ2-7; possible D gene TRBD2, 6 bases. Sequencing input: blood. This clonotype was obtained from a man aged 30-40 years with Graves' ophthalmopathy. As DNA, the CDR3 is TGTGCCAGCACCTCCCGGGAGTCCTACGAGCAGTACTTC. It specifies CASTSRESYEQYF.